These 31 T cell receptor beta chains were all obtained from the same sample, sequenced in a study of molecular identifiers for immune sequencing clone quantification. TCRdb re-called the PCR reads with MiXCR, one entry per CDR3 protein. The sample yields more than 450,000 distinct CDR3 sequences, around 23% seen once. Sequencing input: naive CD8+ T cells from blood, with Jurkat cell RNA spiked in. Sample subset: FACS-sorted CD8+CD4-CCR7+CD45RA+ naive T cells. Receptors originate from a human donor in good health. Some libraries in this study had Jurkat cell RNA spiked in.

There are many counts of this clonotype. The chain has TRBV7-6 and TRBJ2-7, with 7 nucleotides matching TRBD2. Trimming cost V 5 bases and J 3 bases; bases outside gene matches: 7. Germline CDR1 is SGHVS and CDR2 is FNYEAQ. CDR3 length: 14 residues. CDR3 sequence reads: CASSLVGGGYEQYF. In nucleotides, the CDR3 is TGTGCCAGCAGCCTAGTTGGCGGGGGCTACGAGCAGTACTTC.

Points on this clonotype: Given a much more abundant clone one base away, this may be a read error. The CDR3 sequence is CASSEGARSSGIYSYERYF. The CDR3 DNA sequence: TGTGCCAGCAGCGAGGGGGCGCGGTCTAGCGGGATATACTCCTACGAGCGGTACTTC. The V call is TRBV5-6, the J call TRBJ2-7, with TRBD2 matching 9 bases. From germline, CDR1 is SGHDT and CDR2 YYEEEE. CDR3 size: 19 residues.

The chain has TRBV7-9 and TRBJ1-4; 7 nucleotides line up with TRBD1. Trimming at V came to 8 bases and at J to 6 bases, leaving 9 bases not matched to a gene. The CDR3 loop spans 14 amino acids. Germline CDR1 is SEHNR and CDR2 is FQNEAQ (reference sequence). In DNA, the CDR3 is TGTGCCAGCGGATTCCGGGACAGTCATGAAAAACTGTTTTTT. This translates into CASGFRDSHEKLFF.

The chain has TRBV27 and TRBJ1-6; D is undetermined. V lost 2 bases and J 6 bases, leaving 8 bases between the germline ends. Germline loops: CDR1 MNHEY, CDR2 SMNVEV (reference sequence). The CDR3 is made up of 14 amino acids. DNA of the CDR3: TGTGCCAGCAGTTTAAGTGCGGGTAATTCACCCCTCCACTTT. Its protein product is CASSLSAGNSPLHF.

The V and J genes are TRBV27 and TRBJ2-3, with 9 bases lining up with TRBD2. Germline V lookup: CDR1 MNHEY, CDR2 SMNVEV (reference sequence). This CDR3 comprises 15 residues. With 3 bases clipped from V and 2 bases from J, the junction kept 3 bases outside the gene matches. CDR3 amino acids: CASSFGTSLTDTQYF. DNA for the CDR3: TGTGCCAGCAGTTTCGGGACTAGCCTCACAGATACGCAGTATTTT.

The V gene is TRBV27, the J gene TRBJ2-3; D remains unclear. This CDR3 comprises 14 residues. Trimming took off 4 bases at V and 4 bases at J, with 12 bases between the two ends. Germline V gene lookup returns CDR1 MNHEY and CDR2 SMNVEV (reference sequence). CDR3 residues: CASSSIANPDTQYF. The DNA for the CDR3 is TGTGCCAGCAGTTCAATTGCGAACCCAGATACGCAGTATTTT.

This clonotype has at least ten counts. CDR3 sequence: CASSNGQPYEQYF. CDR3 nucleotide sequence: TGTGCCAGCAGTAACGGACAGCCCTACGAGCAGTACTTC. The gene calls are TRBV6-5 and TRBJ2-7, with D possibly TRBD1 on 6 matching bases. From germline, CDR1 is MNHEY and CDR2 SVGAGI. The CDR3 length is 13 residues. V was cut by 5 bases and J by 2 bases, with 10 bases left in between.

In this sample, this clonotype turned up once. A much larger clonotype is one base distant, so this may be a read error. This sequence joins TRBV7-9 and TRBJ2-3; a possible D gene is TRBD2 (6 bases). From germline, CDR1 is SEHNR and CDR2 FQNEAQ (reference sequence). The CDR3 loop spans 12 amino acids. The CDR3: CVSRDFTDTQYF. The CDR3 nucleotides are TGTGTCAGCAGGGACTTCACAGATACGCAGTATTTT.

Regarding this clonotype: The conserved phenylalanine or tryptophan is not found at the CDR3 terminus, so this likely reflects a read error. V and J are TRBV30 and TRBJ1-6; 9 nucleotides match TRBD1. Germline V gene lookup returns CDR1 GTSNPN and CDR2 SVGIG (reference sequence). This CDR3 region has 15 residues. Trimming removed 3 bases from V and 9 bases from J; junction bases left unmatched: 9. CDR3 protein: CAWSPGGTGLSPLHL. As DNA, the CDR3 is TGTGCCTGGAGCCCGGGTGGGACAGGGCTTTCACCCCTCCACCTT.

The sample holds a few counts of this clonotype. V usage is TRBV6-2 or TRBV6-3 and J usage is TRBJ2-7; 8 bases are shared with TRBD2. Trimming cost V 6 bases and J 6 bases; bases outside gene matches: 13. CDR1 is MNHEY, CDR2 SVGEGT, per germline. This CDR3 is 15 amino acids long. CDR3 in amino acids: CASSTSGSPYLEQYF. CDR3 in DNA: TGTGCCAGCAGCACAAGCGGGAGCCCTTATCTCGAGCAGTACTTC.

The CDR3 DNA sequence: TGTGCCAGCAGCTTAGCAGCGGGAGGGTATAATGAGCAGTTCTTC. Translating gives CASSLAAGGYNEQFF. The V gene is TRBV11-2, the J gene TRBJ2-1; 10 bases fit TRBD2. Trimming cost V 1 base and J 7 bases; bases outside gene matches: 4. The length of the CDR3 is 15 residues. Per germline, CDR1 SGHAT and CDR2 FQNNGV.

This clonotype was detected only a few times. The chain recombines TRBV6-6 with TRBJ2-1, with D possibly being TRBD1 (5 bases). The V end was cut by 1 base, the J end by 7 bases, with 11 bases between. The CDR3 length is 14 residues. The germline V gene encodes CDR1 MNHNY and CDR2 SVGAGI (reference sequence). Here the CDR3 reads CASSYLATANEQFF. CDR3 DNA: TGTGCCAGCAGTTACTTGGCGACAGCGAATGAGCAGTTCTTC.

This clonotype was detected ten times or more. This chain links TRBV4-3 with TRBJ2-3, with 9 nucleotides matching TRBD2. The CDR3 is 16 residues long. V was pared by 0 bases and J by 2 bases, with 3 bases of the junction left unmatched. CDR1 and CDR2 (germline): LGHNA, YSLEER. The CDR3 sequence is CASSQDAGGPTDTQYF. The CDR3 nucleotides read TGCGCCAGCAGCCAAGATGCGGGAGGGCCCACAGATACGCAGTATTTT.

Points on this clonotype: A single base separates this from a much larger clone, so it may be a read error. This chain joins TRBV7-2 and TRBJ2-1, with TRBD2 identical over 9 bases. The CDR3 runs 15 residues. Germline V gene lookup returns CDR1 SGHTA and CDR2 FQGNSA. The CDR3 is CASSPSGGPYNGQFF. Here the CDR3 DNA reads TGTGCCAGCAGCCCAAGCGGGGGGCCCTACAATGGGCAGTTCTTC.

This clonotype occurred a few times. The rearrangement joins TRBV7-6 to TRBJ2-5, with a possible D match to TRBD2 (5 bases). The V end lost 5 bases, the J end lost 3 bases, and 22 bases lay between the germline ends. This CDR3 has 17 residues. Germline loops: CDR1 SGHVS, CDR2 FNYEAQ. The CDR3 nucleotides read TGTGCCAGCAGCCGGGCCCGGGTTGGAGGCCCAGAAGAGACCCAGTACTTC. Translation: CASSRARVGGPEETQYF.

Only one count was recorded for this clonotype. The conserved phenylalanine or tryptophan normally closing the CDR3 is absent here, so this likely arose from a read error. V usage is TRBV13 and J usage is TRBJ2-5; a possible D gene is TRBD1 (6 bases). In germline, CDR1 is PRHDT, CDR2 FYEKMQ (reference sequence). V was clipped by 4 bases and J by 0 bases, with 18 bases between them. This CDR3 has 17 amino acids. CDR3 loop: CASSSLGQISYQETQYL. For the CDR3, the DNA is TGTGCCAGCAGCTCACTAGGACAGATAAGTTACCAAGAGACCCAGTACCTC.

The genes are TRBV7-9 and TRBJ2-1; no reliable D call. V was cut by 8 bases and J by 3 bases, with 14 bases left in between. Per the germline V gene, CDR1 is SEHNR and CDR2 is FQNEAQ (reference sequence). This CDR3 has 14 residues. The CDR3 DNA sequence: TGTGCCAGCGGAACCGGGCTCGTCTACAATGAGCAGTTCTTC. It codes for CASGTGLVYNEQFF.

The rearrangement joins TRBV7-2 to TRBJ2-5, with 7 bases identical to TRBD2. J lost 0 bases, V lost 1 base, and 8 bases had no gene match. CDR1 and CDR2 (germline): SGHTA, FQGNSA. The CDR3 has 17 amino acids. This CDR3 is CASSLEPAGWNQETQYF. In DNA, the CDR3 is TGTGCCAGCAGCTTAGAACCAGCGGGGTGGAACCAAGAGACCCAGTACTTC.

With regard to this clonotype: Since a much larger clone is just one base distant, this may be a read error. The chain joins TRBV7-9 to TRBJ1-1; TRBD1 agrees at 8 bases. Germline V gives CDR1 SEHNR, CDR2 FQNEAQ (reference sequence). The CDR3 totals 15 residues. J lost 5 bases, V lost 8 bases, and 13 bases had no gene match. CDR3: CASGPWTGRRTEAFF. The CDR3 DNA follows: TGTGCCAGCGGCCCTTGGACAGGGAGGAGGACTGAAGCTTTCTTT.

Ten or more counts support this clonotype. The chain uses TRBV29-1 and TRBJ2-7, with D tentatively TRBD2 (5 bases). Looked up from germline, CDR1 is SQVTM and CDR2 is ANQGSEA. Trimming removed 4 bases at V and 3 bases at J, with 13 bases between. This CDR3 has 13 residues. CDR3: CSVGSGSGYEQYF. The CDR3 DNA sequence: TGCAGCGTTGGCTCGGGGAGCGGCTACGAGCAGTACTTC.

J is TRBJ2-1 and V is TRBV4-1; D might be TRBD2 (6 bases). The CDR3 covers 16 residues. Trimming stripped 4 bases from V and 4 bases from J, with 17 bases between. The germline V gene encodes CDR1 MGHRA and CDR2 YSYEKL. CDR3 sequence (DNA): TGCGCCAGCAGCCGAGAACCCGGGAGTGTATACAATGAGCAGTTCTTC. Encoded protein: CASSREPGSVYNEQFF.

The rearrangement joins TRBV14 to TRBJ2-4; D may be TRBD1 or TRBD2 (5 bases each). This CDR3 has 17 amino acids. V was shortened by 2 bases and J by 9 bases, with 23 bases between the two germline ends. Germline V gene data show CDR1 as SGHDN and CDR2 as FVKESK. The CDR3 sequence: CASSQHPEVGTWSIQYF. CDR3 coding DNA: TGTGCCAGCAGCCAACACCCGGAGGTAGGGACCTGGAGCATTCAGTACTTC.

This clonotype has more than one count but fewer than ten. The J gene is TRBJ1-1, the V gene TRBV6-5, with D uncertain. This CDR3 has 18 amino acids. CDR1 is MNHEY, CDR2 SVGAGI, per germline. Trimming pared 4 bases from V and 5 bases from J, leaving 26 bases between. The CDR3 protein is CASSSKPNSRVGETEAFF. The CDR3 DNA is TGTGCCAGCAGTTCAAAACCAAACTCTCGGGTGGGAGAGACTGAAGCTTTCTTT.

Turning to this clonotype: A clone one base away is much larger, so this may be a read error. The V gene is TRBV6-5, the J gene TRBJ1-4; D gene unclear. Germline V gene sequence: CDR1 MNHEY, CDR2 SVGAGI. This CDR3 contains 15 residues. The DNA for the CDR3 is TGTGCCAGCAGTTACTCCGGGTCTGGTAATGAAAAACAGTTTTTT. It specifies CASSYSGSGNEKQFF.

This clonotype was seen ten or more times. The rearrangement joins TRBV23-1 to TRBJ2-2; D is perhaps TRBD1 or TRBD2 (5 bases each). TRBV23-1 is an ORF, with its function uncertain. There are 19 residues in the CDR3. Trimming cost V 1 base and J 1 base, with 19 bases left between them. The CDR3 here is CASSQYLGDGTGNTGELFF. In nucleotides, the CDR3 is TGCGCCAGCAGTCAATATCTCGGAGACGGGACGGGGAACACCGGGGAGCTGTTTTTT.

V and J are TRBV6-2 or TRBV6-3 and TRBJ2-5; D not certain. The V end was cut by 7 bases, the J end by 5 bases, with 14 bases between. Germline lookup yields CDR1 MNHEY and CDR2 SVGEGT. This CDR3 has 13 residues. The CDR3: CASTLPLGETQYF. The CDR3, as DNA: TGTGCCAGCACCCTGCCCCTTGGGGAGACCCAGTACTTC.

This sequence joins TRBV12-3 or TRBV12-4 and TRBJ2-5; unclear D gene. Trimming took off 0 bases at V and 1 base at J, with 6 bases between the two ends. This CDR3 has 14 amino acids. The CDR3 coding sequence is TGTGCCAGCAGTTTAGCGGATTTCCAAGAGACCCAGTACTTC. Amino acids: CASSLADFQETQYF.

This clonotype was seen only a few times. The gene calls are TRBV29-1 and TRBJ2-7; the D is unclear. In germline, CDR1 is SQVTM, CDR2 ANQGSEA. The CDR3 runs 12 residues. V lost 3 bases and J lost 2, with 8 bases in between. CDR3 in DNA: TGCAGCGTTGAGATAGGCCCCTACGAGCAGTACTTC. Amino acids: CSVEIGPYEQYF.

The chain carries TRBV29-1 and TRBJ2-7; possibly TRBD2 for D (6 bases). Germline lookup yields CDR1 SQVTM and CDR2 ANQGSEA. The V gene lost 4 bases and the J gene lost 1 base, with 14 bases spanning the gap. The CDR3 length is 14 residues. Written as DNA, the CDR3 is TGCAGCGTTGCACCCATTGGGGGGTCCTACGAGCAGTACTTC. It yields the protein CSVAPIGGSYEQYF.

This clonotype was detected a few times. V usage is TRBV5-4 and J usage is TRBJ2-1, with 9 positions matching TRBD1. CDR1 and CDR2 from the germline V gene are SGHNT and YYREEE (reference sequence). The CDR3 totals 14 residues. Losses at the gene ends were 3 bases for V and 10 bases for J; bases not matched to a gene: 8. The CDR3 DNA reads TGTGCCAGCAGCTCGAGGACAGGGGTAGAGGAGCAGTTCTTC. It codes for CASSSRTGVEEQFF.

There are many counts of this clonotype. The rearrangement uses TRBV12-3 or TRBV12-4 and TRBJ1-1; D is undetermined. The CDR3 covers 13 residues. Trimming cost V 3 bases and J 5 bases, with 10 bases left between them. In DNA form, the CDR3 reads TGTGCCAGCAGTTTGTTTGTAAGGACTGAAGCTTTCTTT. It specifies CASSLFVRTEAFF.